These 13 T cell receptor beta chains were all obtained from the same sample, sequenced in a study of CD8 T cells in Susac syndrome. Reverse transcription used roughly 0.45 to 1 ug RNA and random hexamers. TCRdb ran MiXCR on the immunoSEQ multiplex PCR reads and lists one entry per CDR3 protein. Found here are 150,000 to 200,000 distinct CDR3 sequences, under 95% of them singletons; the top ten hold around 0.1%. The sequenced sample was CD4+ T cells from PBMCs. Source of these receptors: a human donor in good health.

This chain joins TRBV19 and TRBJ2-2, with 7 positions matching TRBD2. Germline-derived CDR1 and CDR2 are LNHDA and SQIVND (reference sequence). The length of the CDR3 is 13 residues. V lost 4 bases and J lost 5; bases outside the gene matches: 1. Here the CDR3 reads CASSTGGTGELFF. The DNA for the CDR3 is TGTGCCAGTAGTACGGGGGGTACCGGGGAGCTGTTTTTT.

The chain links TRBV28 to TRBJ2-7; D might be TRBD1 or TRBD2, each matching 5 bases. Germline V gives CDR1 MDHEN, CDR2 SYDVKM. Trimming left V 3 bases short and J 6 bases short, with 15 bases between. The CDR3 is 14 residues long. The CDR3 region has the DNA TGTGCCAGCAGTTTGACGGGACGGTACGGCGAGCAGTACGTC. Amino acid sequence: CASSLTGRYGEQYV.

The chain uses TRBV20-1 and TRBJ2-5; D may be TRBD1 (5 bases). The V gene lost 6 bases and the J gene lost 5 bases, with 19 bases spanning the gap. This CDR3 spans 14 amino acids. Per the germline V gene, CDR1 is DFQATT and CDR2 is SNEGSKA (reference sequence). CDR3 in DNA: TGCAGTGCCGGCCTAAATGGGGCCGGGGAGACCCAGTACTTC. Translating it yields CSAGLNGAGETQYF.

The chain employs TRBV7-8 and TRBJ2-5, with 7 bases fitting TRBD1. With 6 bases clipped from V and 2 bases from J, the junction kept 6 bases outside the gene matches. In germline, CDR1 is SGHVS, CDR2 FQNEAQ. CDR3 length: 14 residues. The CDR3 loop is CASRFEGAQETQYF. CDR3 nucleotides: TGTGCCAGCAGATTCGAGGGGGCTCAAGAGACCCAGTACTTC.

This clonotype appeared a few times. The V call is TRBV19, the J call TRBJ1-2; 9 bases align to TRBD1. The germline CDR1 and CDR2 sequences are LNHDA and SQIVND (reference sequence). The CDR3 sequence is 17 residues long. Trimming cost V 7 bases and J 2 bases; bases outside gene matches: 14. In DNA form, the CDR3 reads TGTGCCAGTACGCCGTATGGGACAGGGAAGGAGAACTATGGCTACACCTTC. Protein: CASTPYGTGKENYGYTF.

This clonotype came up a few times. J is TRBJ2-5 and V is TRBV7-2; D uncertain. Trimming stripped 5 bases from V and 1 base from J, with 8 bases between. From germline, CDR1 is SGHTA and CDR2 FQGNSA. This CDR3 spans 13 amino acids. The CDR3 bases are TGTGCCAGCAGCCCCCAGGTCCAAGAGACCCAGTACTTC. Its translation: CASSPQVQETQYF.

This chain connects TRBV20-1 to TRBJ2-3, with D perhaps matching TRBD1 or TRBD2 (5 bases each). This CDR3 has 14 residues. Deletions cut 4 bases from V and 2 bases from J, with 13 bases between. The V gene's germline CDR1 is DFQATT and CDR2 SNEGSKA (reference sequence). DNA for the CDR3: TGCAGTGCTATTCGGGACCCCTCCACAGATACGCAGTATTTT. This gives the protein CSAIRDPSTDTQYF.

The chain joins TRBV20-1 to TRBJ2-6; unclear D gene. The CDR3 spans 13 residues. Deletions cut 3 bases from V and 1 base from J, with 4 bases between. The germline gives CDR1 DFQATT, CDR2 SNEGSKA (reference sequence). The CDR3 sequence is CSASPSGANVLTF. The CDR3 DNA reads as TGCAGTGCTAGCCCATCTGGGGCCAACGTCCTGACTTTC.

The CDR3 DNA is TGCGCCAGCAGCTCGCACGTCGGGTCCTACGAGCAGTACTTC. Amino acid sequence: CASSSHVGSYEQYF. The V call is TRBV5-1, the J call TRBJ2-7; the D is unclear. V lost 3 bases, J lost 1 base, and 11 bases lay in between. The CDR3 totals 14 residues. Germline assignment: CDR1 SGHRS and CDR2 YFSETQ.

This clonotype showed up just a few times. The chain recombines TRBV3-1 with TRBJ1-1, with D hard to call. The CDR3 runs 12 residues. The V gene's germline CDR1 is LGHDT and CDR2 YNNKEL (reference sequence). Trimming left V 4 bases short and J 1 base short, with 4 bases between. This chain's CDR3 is CASSRWNTEAFF. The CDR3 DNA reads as TGTGCCAGCAGCCGATGGAACACTGAAGCTTTCTTT.

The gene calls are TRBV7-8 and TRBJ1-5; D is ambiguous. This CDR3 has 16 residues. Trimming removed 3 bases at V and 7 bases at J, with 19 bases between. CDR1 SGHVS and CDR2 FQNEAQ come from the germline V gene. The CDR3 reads CASSFMGRKLRQPQHF. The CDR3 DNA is TGTGCCAGCAGCTTTATGGGCAGGAAGTTGAGACAGCCCCAGCATTTT.

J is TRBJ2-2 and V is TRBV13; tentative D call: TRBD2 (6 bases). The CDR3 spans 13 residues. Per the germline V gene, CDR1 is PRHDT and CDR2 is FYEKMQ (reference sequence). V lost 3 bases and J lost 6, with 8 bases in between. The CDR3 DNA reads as TGTGCCAGCAGCTTGCGACTAGCCGGGGAGCTGTTTTTT. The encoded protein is CASSLRLAGELFF.

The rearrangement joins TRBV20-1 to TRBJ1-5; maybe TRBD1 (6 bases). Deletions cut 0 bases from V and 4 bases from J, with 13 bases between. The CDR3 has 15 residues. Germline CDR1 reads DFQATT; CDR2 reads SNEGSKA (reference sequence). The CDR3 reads CSARDYGTPNQPQHF. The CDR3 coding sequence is TGCAGTGCTAGAGATTACGGGACACCGAATCAGCCCCAGCATTTT.